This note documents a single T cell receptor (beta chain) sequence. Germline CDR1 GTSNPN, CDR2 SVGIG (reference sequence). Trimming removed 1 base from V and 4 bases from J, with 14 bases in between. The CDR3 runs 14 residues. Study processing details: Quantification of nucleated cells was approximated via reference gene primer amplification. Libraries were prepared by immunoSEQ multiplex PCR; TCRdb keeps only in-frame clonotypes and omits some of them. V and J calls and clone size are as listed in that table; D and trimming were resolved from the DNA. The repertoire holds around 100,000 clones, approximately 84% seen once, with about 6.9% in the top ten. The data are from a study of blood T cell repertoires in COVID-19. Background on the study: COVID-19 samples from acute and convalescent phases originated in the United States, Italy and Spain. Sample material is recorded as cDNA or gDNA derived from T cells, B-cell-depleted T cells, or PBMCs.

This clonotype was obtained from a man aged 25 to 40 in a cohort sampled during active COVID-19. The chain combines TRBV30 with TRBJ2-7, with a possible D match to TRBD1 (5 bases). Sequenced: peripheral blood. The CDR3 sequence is CAWSGPNRRYEQYF. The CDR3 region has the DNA TGTGCCTGGAGTGGCCCCAACAGGCGGTACGAGCAGTACTTC.